This TCR beta chain was observed in a study of shared clonotypes between healthy human individuals. Study details: Researchers assigned three CD4 naive, three CD4 memory, two CD8 naive and one CD8 memory plate to each donor.

Study-wide results and limits: Relative to memory subsets, naive subsets generally showed larger estimated richness. All-four-donor shared clonotypes had higher generation probabilities than non-shared clonotypes did.

Concerning this clone: What it binds is unknown.

The CDR3 length is 13 residues. CDR1 WNHNN and CDR2 SYGVQD come from the germline V gene (reference sequence). Trimming cost V 2 bases and J 5 bases, with 9 bases left between them. This table comes from immunoSEQ multiplex PCR, and its TCRdb copy is limited to in-frame clones, with some not included. The sample includes some 2,000,000 clones, more than 90% of them seen just once. What was sequenced was naive CD4+ T cells sorted from blood. This sample's subset: CD45RA+ positively selected. The rearrangement joins TRBV10-1 to TRBJ2-5, with D unclear. This receptor was taken from a man between 18 and 29 years old in good health. Here the CDR3 reads CASSESGLETQYF. DNA for the CDR3: TGCGCCAGCAGTGAGAGTGGCTTGGAGACCCAGTACTTC.